This T cell receptor beta chain was sequenced during a study of shared clonotypes between healthy human individuals. Study details: Serving as donors were two women and three men, whose ages spanned 18 to 49. CD4 naive cells filled three plates per donor, CD4 memory three, CD8 naive two and CD8 memory one. Whole-study findings and limits: An anticipated effect of sequencing depth on clonotype sharing among donors was recognized.

Note on this clone: Its cognate antigen is unknown.

Repertoires were generated with immunoSEQ multiplex PCR, while TCRdb's copy carries only in-frame clones and drops some. The table shows millions of clones, with around nine tenths occurring only once. The study separated CD4+ cells into CD45RA+ naive and CD45RA-negative memory subsets. The CDR3 is made up of 17 amino acids. V trimming: 4 bases; J trimming: 1 base; junction bases outside the gene matches: 6. CDR1 and CDR2 (germline): SGDLS, YYNGEE. This TCR was recovered from a young man in good health. The chain employs TRBV9 and TRBJ2-3, with 13 nucleotides matching TRBD2. Sample: naive CD4+ T cells sorted from blood. As for subset: CD45RA+ positively selected. The CDR3 sequence is CASSIGTSGGGTDTQYF. Written as DNA, the CDR3 is TGTGCCAGCAGCATAGGCACTAGCGGGGGGGGCACAGATACGCAGTATTTT.